Sequencing of this T cell receptor beta chain was carried out in a study of response to subunit inactivated influenza vaccine. Study observations and caveats: Seasonal influenza vaccination, on each occasion, was suggested by the authors to recruit few new T cells.

This clonotype has only a few counts. What it binds is not known. One entry per CDR3 protein, called by TCRdb with MiXCR from the RT-PCR reads. The sample has 550,000 to 800,000 distinct CDR3 sequences; about a sixth are singletons. Germline loops: CDR1 SGHTA, CDR2 FQGNSA. The CDR3 runs 15 residues. Unmatched junction bases numbered 3, after V lost 6 bases and J lost 6 bases. The specimen comprised PBMCs from blood, sampled 12 days after vaccination. J is TRBJ2-3 and V is TRBV7-2; 16 bases match TRBD2. This clonotype originated in a middle-aged man who received an inactivated influenza vaccine. The CDR3 spells CASRGTSGGADTQYF. As DNA, the CDR3 is TGTGCCAGCAGGGGGACTAGCGGGGGGGCCGATACGCAGTATTTT.